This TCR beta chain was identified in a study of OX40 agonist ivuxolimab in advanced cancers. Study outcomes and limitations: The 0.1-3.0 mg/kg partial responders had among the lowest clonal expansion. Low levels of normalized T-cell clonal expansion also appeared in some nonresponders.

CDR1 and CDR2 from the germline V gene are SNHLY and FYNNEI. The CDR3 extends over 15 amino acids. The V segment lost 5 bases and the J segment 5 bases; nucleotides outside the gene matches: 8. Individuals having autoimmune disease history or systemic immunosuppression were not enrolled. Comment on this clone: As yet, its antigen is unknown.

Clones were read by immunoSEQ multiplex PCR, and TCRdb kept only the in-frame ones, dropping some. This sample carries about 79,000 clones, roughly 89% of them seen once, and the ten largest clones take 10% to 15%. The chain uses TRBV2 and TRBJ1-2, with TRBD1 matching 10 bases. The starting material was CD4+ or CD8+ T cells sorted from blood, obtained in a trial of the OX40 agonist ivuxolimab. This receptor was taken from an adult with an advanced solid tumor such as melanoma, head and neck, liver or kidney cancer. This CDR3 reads CASSTDRGLRYGYTF. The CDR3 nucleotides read TGTGCCAGCAGTACTGACAGGGGGCTAAGGTATGGCTACACCTTC.